The 32 T cell receptor beta chains in this list originate from one sample, sequenced in a study of T cells after posttransplantation cyclophosphamide. The protocol was immunoSEQ multiplex PCR, while the TCRdb copy is restricted to in-frame clones and leaves out a portion. Of 66,000 or so clones listed, 90% to 95% are singletons. Sequencing was performed on PBMCs. The source of these receptors is a woman aged 30 to 39 in good health and a related stem cell transplant donor.

This chain connects TRBV6-6 to TRBJ1-3; no clear D. Trimming took off 7 bases at V and 4 bases at J, with 17 bases between the two ends. CDR1 is MNHNY, CDR2 SVGAGI, per germline (reference sequence). The CDR3 loop spans 15 amino acids. CDR3: CASTEMLGSGNTIYF. CDR3 sequence (DNA): TGTGCCAGCACCGAGATGTTGGGGAGCGGAAACACCATATATTTT.

This chain links TRBV4-3 with TRBJ2-7; possibly TRBD2 for D (6 bases). CDR1 is LGHNA, CDR2 YSLEER, per germline. The CDR3 is made up of 16 amino acids. Trimming took off 0 bases at V and 3 bases at J, with 15 bases between the two ends. In DNA, the CDR3 is TGCGCCAGCAGCCAAGAAATCGGCTGGGGGGACTACGAGCAGTACTTC. Its protein product is CASSQEIGWGDYEQYF.

This chain links TRBV25-1 with TRBJ2-5; D is possibly TRBD1 (6 bases). Trimming removed 5 bases from V and 1 base from J, with 17 bases in between. In germline, CDR1 is MGHDK, CDR2 SYGVNS. The CDR3 extends over 16 amino acids. CDR3: CASSSQGKGGQETQYF. CDR3 DNA sequence: TGTGCCAGCAGTTCACAGGGAAAGGGTGGCCAAGAGACCCAGTACTTC.

V usage is TRBV6-1 and J usage is TRBJ2-7, with 8 bases that match TRBD1. V dropped 5 bases and J dropped 4; count of bases not matched to a gene: 10. The CDR3 has 15 residues. The germline CDR1 and CDR2 sequences are MNHNS and SASEGT. CDR3 amino acids: CASSFWPGGKYEQYF. In DNA form, the CDR3 reads TGTGCCAGCAGTTTTTGGCCAGGGGGCAAATACGAGCAGTACTTC.

This chain uses TRBV7-2 with TRBJ1-3; D is undetermined. CDR1 is SGHTA, CDR2 FQGNSA, per germline. The germline V and J ends were trimmed by 5 bases and 6 bases, with 8 bases remaining between them. The CDR3 spans 12 residues. The CDR3 reads CASSPLLNTIYF. The CDR3 nucleotides read TGTGCCAGCAGCCCTTTGCTAAACACCATATATTTT.

The chain uses TRBV19 and TRBJ2-7; D ambiguous. The V end was cut by 5 bases, the J end by 2 bases, with 7 bases between. This CDR3 has 12 residues. The germline V gene encodes CDR1 LNHDA and CDR2 SQIVND (reference sequence). The CDR3 sequence: CASSDPPYEQYF. CDR3 bases: TGTGCCAGTAGTGACCCCCCCTACGAGCAGTACTTC. The variable domain in full, with the rest retrieved from reference TRBV19 and TRBJ2-7, is DGGITQSPKYLFRKEGQNVTLSCEQNLNHDAMYWYRQDPGQGLRLIYYSQIVNDFQKGDIAEGYSVSREKKESFPLTVTSAQKNPTAFYLCASSDPPYEQYFGPGTRLTVT.

CDR3: CASSLRGHEQYF. DNA for the CDR3: TGTGCCAGCAGTTTAAGGGGACACGAGCAGTACTTC. This sequence joins TRBV27 and TRBJ2-7, with D possibly called TRBD1 or TRBD2 (5 bases each). The CDR3 is 12 amino acids. The V gene lost 2 bases and the J gene lost 5 bases, with 7 bases spanning the gap. Germline V CDR1 and CDR2: MNHEY, SMNVEV (reference sequence).

V usage is TRBV6-4 and J usage is TRBJ2-2; 9 nucleotides agree with TRBD2. CDR1 MRHNA and CDR2 SNTAGT come from the germline V gene. V lost 2 bases and J lost 2; bases outside the gene matches: 9. CDR3 length: 18 amino acids. Written as DNA, the CDR3 is TGTGCCAGCAGTGACAGCCCCCTAGCGGGGCTTAACACCGGGGAGCTGTTTTTT. Its protein is CASSDSPLAGLNTGELFF.

This clone was found once. This chain uses TRBV6-4 with TRBJ1-1; 8 nucleotides match TRBD1. Germline loops: CDR1 MRHNA, CDR2 SNTAGT. The CDR3 is 16 amino acids. The ends lost 6 bases at V and 3 bases at J; junction bases unmatched: 12. DNA of the CDR3: TGTGCCAGCAGACCGGGGGCAGGGGGCTTGTACACTGAAGCTTTCTTT. It specifies CASRPGAGGLYTEAFF.

This clone was recorded a few times. V gene TRBV15 combines with J gene TRBJ1-5; D is ambiguous. The CDR3 is 13 amino acids. V was pared by 0 bases and J by 6 bases, with 6 bases between. Per germline, CDR1 LNHNV and CDR2 YYDKDF (reference sequence). The CDR3 sequence: CATSREDGQPQHF. As DNA, the CDR3 is TGTGCCACCAGCAGAGAGGACGGTCAGCCCCAGCATTTT.

This clone came up once. The chain has TRBV25-1 and TRBJ2-7; TRBD2 is a possible D gene (5 bases). The CDR3 runs 11 residues. The ends were cut back, 5 bases at V and 4 bases at J, with 6 bases in the middle. Looked up from germline, CDR1 is MGHDK and CDR2 is SYGVNS. The CDR3, as DNA: TGTGCCAGCAGTCGGGGATACGAGCAGTACTTC. Translating it yields CASSRGYEQYF.

V usage is TRBV7-2 and J usage is TRBJ1-2; 7 nucleotides agree with TRBD1. V dropped 5 bases and J dropped 8; count of bases not matched to a gene: 11. CDR3 length: 14 residues. Germline CDR1 is SGHTA and CDR2 is FQGNSA. CDR3 in amino acids: CASSTPGGPGGYTF. The CDR3 bases are TGTGCCAGCAGCACTCCAGGGGGACCGGGGGGCTACACCTTC.

The chain has TRBV4-1 and TRBJ1-6; D call uncertain. V was cut by 0 bases and J by 9 bases, with 6 bases left in between. CDR1 is MGHRA, CDR2 YSYEKL, per germline. The CDR3 consists of 13 residues. The CDR3 sequence: CASSQDGISPLHF. The CDR3 nucleotides are TGCGCCAGCAGCCAAGATGGGATTTCACCCCTCCACTTT.

The chain carries TRBV19 and TRBJ2-7, with D perhaps being TRBD1 or TRBD2 (5 bases each). The CDR3 is made up of 14 amino acids. Trimming removed 2 bases from V and 3 bases from J, with 11 bases in between. The germline CDR1 and CDR2 sequences are LNHDA and SQIVND (reference sequence). The CDR3 DNA sequence: TGTGCCAGTAGTATAAGAGATGGGGGCTACGAGCAGTACTTC. Its translation is CASSIRDGGYEQYF.

The J gene is TRBJ2-2, the V gene TRBV9; possibly TRBD2 for D (6 bases). CDR3 length equals 16 residues. Germline CDR1 is SGDLS and CDR2 is YYNGEE. V was trimmed by 4 bases and J by 3 bases, leaving 16 bases between them. The CDR3 loop reads CASSLRGDLDTGELFF. The CDR3 DNA is TGTGCCAGCAGCTTGCGCGGGGACCTAGACACCGGGGAGCTGTTTTTT.

This chain uses TRBV5-6 with TRBJ1-3; D remains unclear. V lost 4 bases and J 0 bases, leaving 11 bases between the germline ends. From germline, CDR1 is SGHDT and CDR2 YYEEEE. CDR3 length: 15 amino acids. Written as DNA, the CDR3 is TGTGCCAGCAGCCCGTCATGGATCTCTGGAAACACCATATATTTT. It is translated as CASSPSWISGNTIYF.

Comment on this clone: Other DNA sequences in this specimen translate into the identical CDR3. The chain is built from TRBV7-2 and TRBJ1-6; possibly TRBD1 for D (5 bases). Germline CDR1 is SGHTA and CDR2 is FQGNSA. V gave up 4 bases and J gave up 7 bases, with 14 bases separating them. The CDR3 consists of 15 residues. CDR3 in DNA: TGTGCCAGCAGCTCAGAGGGGCCCCCCAATTCACCCCTCCACTTT. Translated, it gives CASSSEGPPNSPLHF.

The chain couples TRBV7-7 to TRBJ2-5; D is unclear. V lost 1 base, J lost 2 bases, and 14 bases lay in between. The germline CDR1 and CDR2 sequences are SSHAT and FNYEAQ (reference sequence). This CDR3 has 16 amino acids. CDR3 sequence (DNA): TGTGCCAGCAGCTTAGGTGGAGTAGCAGTACAAGAGACCCAGTACTTC. Its translation is CASSLGGVAVQETQYF.

The rearrangement links TRBV5-8 to TRBJ1-5; D gene unclear. The length of the CDR3 is 15 residues. Germline CDR1 reads SGHTS; CDR2 reads YDEGEE. The V end was cut by 0 bases, the J end by 5 bases, with 12 bases between. The CDR3 spells CASSLEAGSYQPQHF. CDR3 DNA: TGTGCCAGCAGCTTGGAGGCAGGATCCTATCAGCCCCAGCATTTT. Drawing the rest from reference TRBV5-8 and TRBJ1-5, the complete variable domain is EAGVTQSPTHLIKTRGQQATLRCSPISGHTSVYWYQQALGLGLQFLLWYDEGEERNRGNFPPRFSGRQFPNYSSELNVNALELEDSALYLCASSLEAGSYQPQHFGDGTRLSIL.

This chain's CDR3 is CASRGEMNTEAFF. CDR3 bases: TGTGCCAGCAGGGGGGAAATGAACACTGAAGCTTTCTTT. V is TRBV6-5 and J is TRBJ1-1; D is possibly TRBD1 (5 bases). CDR3 length: 13 residues. Looked up from germline, CDR1 is MNHEY and CDR2 is SVGAGI. V was shortened by 6 bases and J by 0 bases, with 8 bases between the two germline ends.

This chain connects TRBV29-1 to TRBJ2-7; D is unclear. The V and J ends lost 5 bases and 2 bases respectively, with 10 bases between them. Germline-derived CDR1 and CDR2 are SQVTM and ANQGSEA. The CDR3 is made up of 12 amino acids. The CDR3 DNA sequence: TGCAGCGTTTTAACGGGTCCCTACGAGCAGTACTTC. Its protein is CSVLTGPYEQYF.

The J gene is TRBJ1-4, the V gene TRBV4-1; the D gene is possibly TRBD1 (5 bases). Between the trimmed V and J ends, which lost 3 bases and 4 bases, there was a span of 18 bases. CDR3 length equals 17 residues. Germline CDR1 and CDR2: MGHRA and YSYEKL. CDR3 loop: CASSHPPARANNEKLFF. In DNA form, the CDR3 reads TGCGCCAGCAGCCATCCCCCGGCCAGGGCCAATAATGAAAAACTGTTTTTT.

V and J are TRBV4-1 and TRBJ2-6, with D uncertain. Germline V gene data show CDR1 as MGHRA and CDR2 as YSYEKL. V was clipped by 0 bases and J by 0 bases, with 6 bases between them. CDR3 size: 16 residues. CDR3 DNA: TGCGCCAGCAGCCAAGAGGCAGCCTCTGGGGCCAACGTCCTGACTTTC. Amino acid sequence: CASSQEAASGANVLTF.

The V call is TRBV27, the J call TRBJ2-7; TRBD2 matches at 7 bases. Germline V gives CDR1 MNHEY, CDR2 SMNVEV (reference sequence). V lost 6 bases, J lost 0 bases, and 5 bases stayed unmatched. The CDR3 spans 14 residues. The CDR3 region is CASRLRTSSYEQYF. CDR3 nucleotide sequence: TGTGCCAGCAGGCTACGGACTAGCTCCTACGAGCAGTACTTC.

The chain couples TRBV6-1 to TRBJ2-2; a weak D match, TRBD1 (5 bases). The CDR3 totals 14 residues. Trimming pared 4 bases from V and 3 bases from J, leaving 9 bases between. Germline CDR1 is MNHNS and CDR2 is SASEGT. The DNA for the CDR3 is TGTGCCAGCAGTGTACGACAGTACACCGGGGAGCTGTTTTTT. It is translated as CASSVRQYTGELFF.

V usage is TRBV5-1 and J usage is TRBJ2-3; the D gene is possibly TRBD2 (5 bases). Germline V gives CDR1 SGHRS, CDR2 YFSETQ. V gave up 2 bases and J gave up 6 bases, with 28 bases separating them. This CDR3 contains 19 residues. The CDR3 sequence: CASSFPRPGKTPIMDTQYF. DNA of the CDR3: TGCGCCAGCAGCTTCCCAAGACCGGGGAAGACACCTATAATGGATACGCAGTATTTT.

The chain couples TRBV19 to TRBJ2-5; 9 bases fit TRBD1. Trimming took 6 bases from V and 4 from J; bases not matched to a gene: 9. This CDR3 is built from 15 residues. CDR1 LNHDA and CDR2 SQIVND come from the germline V gene (reference sequence). CDR3 sequence reads: CASSRGQGRGETQYF. The DNA for the CDR3 is TGTGCCAGTAGCAGGGGACAGGGAAGGGGAGAGACCCAGTACTTC.

The CDR3 DNA follows: TGCGCCAGCAGCTTGGTAGGGGGCGATGAAAAACTGTTTTTT. Its translation is CASSLVGGDEKLFF. The V gene is TRBV5-1, the J gene TRBJ1-4; 7 bases are a match to TRBD1. Trimming cost V 0 bases and J 6 bases; bases outside gene matches: 2. The CDR3 is made up of 14 amino acids. From germline, CDR1 is SGHRS and CDR2 YFSETQ.

The CDR3 DNA reads TGTGCCAGCAGTGGCATTCCGAACACTGAAGCTTTCTTT. Protein product: CASSGIPNTEAFF. V is TRBV2 and J is TRBJ1-1; no definite D call. V was shortened by 4 bases and J by 1 base, with 7 bases between the two germline ends. Germline lookup yields CDR1 SNHLY and CDR2 FYNNEI. The CDR3 totals 13 residues.

This sequence joins TRBV6-5 and TRBJ1-3; D is perhaps TRBD1 (5 bases). V lost 2 bases and J 10 bases, leaving 6 bases between the germline ends. Germline V CDR1 and CDR2: MNHEY, SVGAGI. This CDR3 contains 11 residues. The CDR3 DNA sequence: TGTGCCAGCAGTTACGGGGGGACCATATATTTT. Protein sequence: CASSYGGTIYF.

As concerns this clone: One end of the junction does not line up with germline, which may come from a read error. The chain is built from TRBV7-9 and TRBJ2-3; D gene unclear. The CDR3 contains 12 residues. Per germline, CDR1 SEHNR and CDR2 FQNEAQ (reference sequence). The CDR3 loop reads CASSLLGDTQYF. The CDR3, as DNA: TGTGCCAGTAGCTTATTAGGAGATACGCAGTATTTT.

This chain links TRBV7-8 with TRBJ2-7, with D maybe TRBD2 (5 bases). Germline V CDR1 and CDR2: SGHVS, FQNEAQ. Trimming cost V 1 base and J 2 bases, with 12 bases left between them. The CDR3 runs 15 residues. The CDR3 loop reads CASSLEIHGAYEQYF. CDR3 bases: TGTGCCAGCAGCTTAGAGATCCACGGGGCCTACGAGCAGTACTTC.